The clone carrying this T cell receptor beta chain came up many times. The antigen is unknown. Only patients with CD8+CD57+ cell expansion on flow cytometry were chosen for sequencing. Profiling that covered TCR beta VDJ and CDR3 relied on genomic DNA as its template. TCRdb called the reads again in MiXCR, with one record for every CDR3 protein. This repertoire shows roughly 150,000 distinct CDR3 sequences, over 40% found once; its top ten account for roughly 2.9%. The data are from a study of CD8+CD57+ T cells in acquired aplastic anemia. Study findings and constraints: Common to patients and controls were roughly 30 CD8+ CDR3 sequences. Patients versus controls showed no significant CD8+ Simpson's diversity difference.

The germline V gene encodes CDR1 LGHNA and CDR2 YSLEER. This CDR3 comprises 16 residues. Trimming pared 0 bases from V and 7 bases from J, leaving 16 bases between. V gene TRBV4-3 combines with J gene TRBJ2-1; D is uncertain. The sequenced sample consisted of sorted CD4+, CD8+, or CD8+CD57+ T cells (not recorded which) from PBMCs. This receptor was identified in a human donor with aplastic anemia. The DNA of the CDR3 is TGCGCCAGCAGCCAAGACGGGCGAGGTGCCCTGAATGAGCAGTTCTTC. Residues: CASSQDGRGALNEQFF.